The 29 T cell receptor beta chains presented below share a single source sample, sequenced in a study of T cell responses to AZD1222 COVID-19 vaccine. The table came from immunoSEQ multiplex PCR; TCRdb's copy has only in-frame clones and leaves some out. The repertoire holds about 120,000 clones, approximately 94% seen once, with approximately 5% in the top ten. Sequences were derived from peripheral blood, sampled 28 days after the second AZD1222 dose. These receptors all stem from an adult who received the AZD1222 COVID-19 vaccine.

The chain's CDR3 is CASSLGTSETYNEQFF. The CDR3 region has the DNA TGCGCCAGCAGCCTCGGGACTAGCGAGACCTACAATGAGCAGTTCTTC. V and J are TRBV5-1 and TRBJ2-1, with 10 positions matching TRBD2. Per germline, CDR1 SGHRS and CDR2 YFSETQ. V was pared by 4 bases and J by 2 bases, with 6 bases of the junction left unmatched. There are 16 residues in the CDR3.

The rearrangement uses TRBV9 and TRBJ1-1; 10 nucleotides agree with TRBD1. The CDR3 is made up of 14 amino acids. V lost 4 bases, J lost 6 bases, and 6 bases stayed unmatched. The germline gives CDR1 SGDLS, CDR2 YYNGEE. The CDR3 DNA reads TGTGCCAGCAGCCCGTGGGACAGGGGATCTGAAGCTTTCTTT. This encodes CASSPWDRGSEAFF.

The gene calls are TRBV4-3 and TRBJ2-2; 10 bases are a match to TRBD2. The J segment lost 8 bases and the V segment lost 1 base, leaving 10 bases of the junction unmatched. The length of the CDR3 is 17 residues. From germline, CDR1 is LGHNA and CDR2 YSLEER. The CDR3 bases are TGCGCCAGCAGCCAAGTAGTAGCGGGAGGATCGGCGGGGGAGCTGTTTTTT. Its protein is CASSQVVAGGSAGELFF.

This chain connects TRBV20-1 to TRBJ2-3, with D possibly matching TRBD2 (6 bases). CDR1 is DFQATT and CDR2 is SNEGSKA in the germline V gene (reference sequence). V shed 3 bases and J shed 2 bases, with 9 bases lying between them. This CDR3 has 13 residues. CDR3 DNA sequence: TGCAGTGCTAGTGCGGGGATCACAGATACGCAGTATTTT. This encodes CSASAGITDTQYF.

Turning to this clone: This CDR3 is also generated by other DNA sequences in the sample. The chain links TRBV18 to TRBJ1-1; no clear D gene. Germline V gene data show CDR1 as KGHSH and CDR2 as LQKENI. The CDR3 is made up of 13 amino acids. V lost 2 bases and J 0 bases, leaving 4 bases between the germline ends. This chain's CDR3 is CASSPSMNTEAFF. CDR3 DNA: TGTGCCAGCTCACCATCTATGAACACTGAAGCTTTCTTT.

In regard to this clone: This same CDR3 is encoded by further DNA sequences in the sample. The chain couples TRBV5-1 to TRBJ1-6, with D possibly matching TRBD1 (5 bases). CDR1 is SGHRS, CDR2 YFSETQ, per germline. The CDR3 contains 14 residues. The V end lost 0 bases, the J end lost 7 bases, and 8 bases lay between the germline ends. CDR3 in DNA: TGCGCCAGCAGCTTGGGGCAGGGAAATTCACCCCTCCACTTT. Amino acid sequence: CASSLGQGNSPLHF.

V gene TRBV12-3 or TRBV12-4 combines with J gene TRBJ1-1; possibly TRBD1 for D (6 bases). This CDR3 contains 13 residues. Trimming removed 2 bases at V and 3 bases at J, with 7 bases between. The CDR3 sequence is CASSLKGDTEAFF. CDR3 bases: TGTGCCAGCAGTTTAAAGGGGGACACTGAAGCTTTCTTT.

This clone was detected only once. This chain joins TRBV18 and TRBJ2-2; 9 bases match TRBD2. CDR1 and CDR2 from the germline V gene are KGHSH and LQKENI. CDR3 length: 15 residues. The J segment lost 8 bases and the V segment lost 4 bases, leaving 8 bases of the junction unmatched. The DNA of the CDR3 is TGTGCCAGCTCACACGGGACTAGCCTTTCGGGGGAGCTGTTTTTT. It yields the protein CASSHGTSLSGELFF.

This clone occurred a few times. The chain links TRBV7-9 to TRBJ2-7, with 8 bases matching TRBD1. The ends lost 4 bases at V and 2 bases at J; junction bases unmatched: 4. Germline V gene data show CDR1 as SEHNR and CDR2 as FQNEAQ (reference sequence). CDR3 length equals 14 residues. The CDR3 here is CASSSDRAPYEQYF. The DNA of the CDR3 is TGTGCCAGCAGCTCGGACAGGGCACCCTACGAGCAGTACTTC.

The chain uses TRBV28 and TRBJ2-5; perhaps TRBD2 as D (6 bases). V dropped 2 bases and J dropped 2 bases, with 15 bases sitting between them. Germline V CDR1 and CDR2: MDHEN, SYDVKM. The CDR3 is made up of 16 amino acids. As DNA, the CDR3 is TGTGCCAGCAGTTTAGTGGGACTTAGCGGTCAAGAGACCCAGTACTTC. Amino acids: CASSLVGLSGQETQYF.

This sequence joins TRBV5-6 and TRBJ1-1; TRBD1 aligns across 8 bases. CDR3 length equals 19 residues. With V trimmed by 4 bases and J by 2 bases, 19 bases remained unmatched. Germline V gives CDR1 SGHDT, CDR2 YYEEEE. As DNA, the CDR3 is TGTGCCAGCAGCCCCCAAGTGGCGGACAGGGAGGCGTCTAACACTGAAGCTTTCTTT. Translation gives CASSPQVADREASNTEAFF.

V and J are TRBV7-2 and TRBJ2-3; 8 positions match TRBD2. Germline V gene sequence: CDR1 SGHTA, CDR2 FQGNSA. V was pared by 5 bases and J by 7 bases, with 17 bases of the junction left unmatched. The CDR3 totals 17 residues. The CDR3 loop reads CASSPSSGGGASNTQYF. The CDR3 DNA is TGTGCCAGCAGCCCCTCGTCGGGGGGGGGAGCGTCGAATACGCAGTATTTT. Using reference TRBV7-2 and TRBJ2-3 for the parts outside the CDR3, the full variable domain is GAGVSQSPSNKVTEKGKDVELRCDPISGHTALYWYRQSLGQGLEFLIYFQGNSAPDKSGLPSDRFSAERTGGSVSTLTIQRTQQEDSAVYLCASSPSSGGGASNTQYFGPGTRLTVL.

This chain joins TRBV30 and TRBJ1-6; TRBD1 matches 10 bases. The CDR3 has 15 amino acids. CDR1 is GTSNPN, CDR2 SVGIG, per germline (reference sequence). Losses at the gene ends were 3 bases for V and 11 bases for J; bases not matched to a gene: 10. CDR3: CAWSPSGTGDPPLHF. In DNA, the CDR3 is TGTGCCTGGAGCCCCTCCGGGACAGGGGATCCACCCCTCCACTTT. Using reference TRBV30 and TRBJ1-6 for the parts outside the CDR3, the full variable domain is SQTIHQWPATLVQPVGSPLSLECTVEGTSNPNLYWYRQAAGRGLQLLFYSVGIGQISSEVPQNLSASRPQDRQFILSSKKLLLSDSGFYLCAWSPSGTGDPPLHFGNGTRLTVT.

CDR3 nucleotide sequence: TGTGCCAGCAGTTTCCGGGTCCAAGAGACCCAGTACTTC. Translating gives CASSFRVQETQYF. The V and J genes are TRBV12-3 or TRBV12-4 and TRBJ2-5; D gene ambiguous. Trimming stripped 3 bases from V and 1 base from J, with 6 bases between. CDR3 length: 13 residues.

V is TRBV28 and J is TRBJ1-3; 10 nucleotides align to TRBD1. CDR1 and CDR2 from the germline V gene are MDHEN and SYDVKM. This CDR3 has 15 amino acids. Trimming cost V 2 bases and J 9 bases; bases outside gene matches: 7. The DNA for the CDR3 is TGTGCCAGCAGTTTAGAGGGACAGGGGTTGTTCACCATATATTTT. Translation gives CASSLEGQGLFTIYF.

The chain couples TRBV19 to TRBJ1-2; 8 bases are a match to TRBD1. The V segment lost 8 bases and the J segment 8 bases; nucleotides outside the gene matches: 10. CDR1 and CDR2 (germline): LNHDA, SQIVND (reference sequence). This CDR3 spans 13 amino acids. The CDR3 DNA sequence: TGTGCCAGTCAGGACAGGGTAGTTGAAGGCTACACCTTC. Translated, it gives CASQDRVVEGYTF. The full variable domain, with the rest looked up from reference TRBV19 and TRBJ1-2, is DGGITQSPKYLFRKEGQNVTLSCEQNLNHDAMYWYRQDPGQGLRLIYYSQIVNDFQKGDIAEGYSVSREKKESFPLTVTSAQKNPTAFYLCASQDRVVEGYTFGSGTRLTVV.

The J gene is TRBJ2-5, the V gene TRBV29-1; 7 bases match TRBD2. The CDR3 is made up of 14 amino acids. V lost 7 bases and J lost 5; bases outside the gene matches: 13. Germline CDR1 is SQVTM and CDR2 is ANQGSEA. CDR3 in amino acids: CSAQLAKTAETQYF. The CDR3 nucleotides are TGCAGCGCCCAACTAGCGAAAACCGCGGAGACCCAGTACTTC.

CDR3 sequence (DNA): TGTGCCATCAGTGAGTCATTTGGGACAGCCGGCTCCGTAAACTATGGCTACACCTTC. Protein product: CAISESFGTAGSVNYGYTF. The chain uses TRBV10-3 and TRBJ1-2; TRBD1 matches 7 bases. CDR3 length: 19 residues. Trimming at V came to 0 bases and at J to 2 bases, leaving 15 bases not matched to a gene. Germline V gene lookup returns CDR1 ENHRY and CDR2 SYGVKD.

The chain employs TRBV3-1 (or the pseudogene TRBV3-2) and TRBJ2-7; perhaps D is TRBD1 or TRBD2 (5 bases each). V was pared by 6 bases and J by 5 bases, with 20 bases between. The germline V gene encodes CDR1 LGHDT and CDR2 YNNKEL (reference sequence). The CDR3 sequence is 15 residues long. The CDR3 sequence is CASRGPGRSFHEQYF. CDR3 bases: TGTGCCAGCAGGGGTCCGGGACGCAGCTTCCACGAGCAGTACTTC.

CDR3 nucleotides: TGTGCCAGCAGCTTAGAGGGGGGAGGGCGTAGCGGCTACACCTTC. It is translated as CASSLEGGGRSGYTF. The V and J genes are TRBV7-2 and TRBJ1-2; D perhaps matches TRBD1 (6 bases). Per germline, CDR1 SGHTA and CDR2 FQGNSA. This CDR3 is built from 15 residues. V was clipped by 1 base and J by 8 bases, with 17 bases between them.

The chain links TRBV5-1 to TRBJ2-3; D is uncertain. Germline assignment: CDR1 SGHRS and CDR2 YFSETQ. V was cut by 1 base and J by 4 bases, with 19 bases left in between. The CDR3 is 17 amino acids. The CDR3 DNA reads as TGCGCCAGCAGCTTGTTCCCTACTATTCCTGCAGCAGATACGCAGTATTTT. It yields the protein CASSLFPTIPAADTQYF.

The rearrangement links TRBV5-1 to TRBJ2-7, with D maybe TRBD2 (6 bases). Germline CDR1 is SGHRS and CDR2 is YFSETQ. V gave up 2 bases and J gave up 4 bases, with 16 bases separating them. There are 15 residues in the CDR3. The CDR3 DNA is TGCGCCAGCAGCTTAGGGACTGGGACTTTTTACGAGCAGTACTTC. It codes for CASSLGTGTFYEQYF.

The CDR3 region has the DNA TGTGCCACCAGCAGAGTCGACACGAACACTGAAGCTTTCTTT. Amino acids: CATSRVDTNTEAFF. The chain employs TRBV15 and TRBJ1-1; no clear D gene. V lost 1 base, J lost 1 base, and 7 bases lay in between. Germline V gene sequence: CDR1 LNHNV, CDR2 YYDKDF (reference sequence). The CDR3 sequence is 14 residues long.

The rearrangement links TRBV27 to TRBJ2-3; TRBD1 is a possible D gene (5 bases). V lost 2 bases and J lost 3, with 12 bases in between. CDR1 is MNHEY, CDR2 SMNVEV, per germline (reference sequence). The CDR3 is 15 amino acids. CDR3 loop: CASSLGVAGTDTQYF. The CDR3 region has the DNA TGTGCCAGCAGTTTAGGAGTGGCAGGGACAGATACGCAGTATTTT.

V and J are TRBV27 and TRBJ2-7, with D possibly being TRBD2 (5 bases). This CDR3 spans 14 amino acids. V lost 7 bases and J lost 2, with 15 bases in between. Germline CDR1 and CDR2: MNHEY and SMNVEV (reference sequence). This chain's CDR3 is CASKPPGVTYEQYF. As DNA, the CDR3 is TGTGCCAGCAAACCTCCCGGGGTGACCTACGAGCAGTACTTC.

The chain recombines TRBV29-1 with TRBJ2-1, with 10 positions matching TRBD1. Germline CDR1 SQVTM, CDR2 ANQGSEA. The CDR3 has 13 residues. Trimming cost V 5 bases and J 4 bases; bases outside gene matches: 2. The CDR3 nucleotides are TGCAGCGTTAGGACAGGGGGGTACAATGAGCAGTTCTTC. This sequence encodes CSVRTGGYNEQFF.

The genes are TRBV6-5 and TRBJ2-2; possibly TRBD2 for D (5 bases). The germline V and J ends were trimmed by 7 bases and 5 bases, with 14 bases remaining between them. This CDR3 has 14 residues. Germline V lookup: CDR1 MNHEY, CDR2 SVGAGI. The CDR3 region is CASTNRELTGELFF. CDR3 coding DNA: TGTGCCAGCACTAACCGGGAACTAACCGGGGAGCTGTTTTTT.

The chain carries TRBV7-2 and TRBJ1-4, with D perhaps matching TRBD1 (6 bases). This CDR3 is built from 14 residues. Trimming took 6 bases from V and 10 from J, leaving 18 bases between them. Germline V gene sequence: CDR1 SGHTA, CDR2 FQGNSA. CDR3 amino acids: CASRTGGSSGKLFF. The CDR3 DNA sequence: TGTGCCAGCAGGACAGGTGGATCGTCGGGAAAACTGTTTTTT.

CDR3 in DNA: TGTGCCAGCAGCACCCGGACGGGAGGCTACACCTTC. Translation gives CASSTRTGGYTF. The chain employs TRBV9 and TRBJ1-2; the D is unclear. With 4 bases removed from V and 8 bases from J, the gap between germline ends came to 12 bases. Germline CDR1 reads SGDLS; CDR2 reads YYNGEE. The length of the CDR3 is 12 residues.